This T cell receptor beta chain emerged from a study of beta chain features in type 1 diabetes. Study summary: Patients did not differ from healthy donors in age, gender or cell yield. General study findings and limits: Among patients with Type 1 diabetes, TCRB CDR3s were moderately but significantly shorter in every one of the four CD4+ subsets.

TCRB transcripts that were expressed got sequenced, as all of the isolated RNA had been reverse transcribed. The data were produced by immunoSEQ multiplex PCR, yet TCRdb's version contains in-frame clones alone and is incomplete. This repertoire shows about 150,000 clones, about 7.8% found once; its top ten account for around 0.9%. This clone has more than one count but fewer than ten. Its antigen is unknown. V dropped 3 bases and J dropped 13; count of bases not matched to a gene: 7. Germline assignment: CDR1 DFQATT and CDR2 SNEGSKA (reference sequence). This CDR3 is 11 amino acids long. The sample consisted of central memory CD4+ T cells from blood. The receptor's source is a woman in her thirties or forties with type 1 diabetes. The chain carries TRBV20-1 and TRBJ1-1; 8 bases are a match to TRBD1. The CDR3 DNA reads TGCAGTGCTAGCCGACAGGGGAATGATTTCTTT. Its protein product is CSASRQGNDFF.